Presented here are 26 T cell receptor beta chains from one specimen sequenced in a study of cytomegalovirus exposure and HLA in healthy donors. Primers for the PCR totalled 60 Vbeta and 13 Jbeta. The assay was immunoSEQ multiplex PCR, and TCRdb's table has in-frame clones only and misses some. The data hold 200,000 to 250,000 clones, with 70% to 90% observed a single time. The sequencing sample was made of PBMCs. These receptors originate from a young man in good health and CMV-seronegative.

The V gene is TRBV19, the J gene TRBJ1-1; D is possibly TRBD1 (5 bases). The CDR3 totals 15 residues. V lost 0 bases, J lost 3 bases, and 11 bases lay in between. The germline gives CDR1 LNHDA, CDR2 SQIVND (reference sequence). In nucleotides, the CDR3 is TGTGCCAGTAGTATAGAACCAGGGAAGGACACTGAAGCTTTCTTT. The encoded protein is CASSIEPGKDTEAFF.

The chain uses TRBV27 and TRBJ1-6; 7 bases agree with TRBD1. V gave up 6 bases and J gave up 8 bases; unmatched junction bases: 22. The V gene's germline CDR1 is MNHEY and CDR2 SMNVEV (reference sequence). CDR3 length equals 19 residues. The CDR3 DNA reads TGTGCCAGCAGCAGTTTAAAATGGGCAAACACAGGGGTCGATTCACCCCTCCACTTT. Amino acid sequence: CASSSLKWANTGVDSPLHF.

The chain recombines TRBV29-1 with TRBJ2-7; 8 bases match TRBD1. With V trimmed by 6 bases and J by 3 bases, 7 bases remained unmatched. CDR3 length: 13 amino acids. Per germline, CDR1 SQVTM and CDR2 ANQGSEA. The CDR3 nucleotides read TGCAGCGTATCCCAGGGGGCCAGCTACGAGCAGTACTTC. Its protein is CSVSQGASYEQYF.

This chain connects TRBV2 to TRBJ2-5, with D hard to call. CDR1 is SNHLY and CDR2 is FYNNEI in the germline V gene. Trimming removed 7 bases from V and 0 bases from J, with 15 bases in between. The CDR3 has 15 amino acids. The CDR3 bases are TGTGCCAGCACCCCGCGGCGGATGTACCAAGAGACCCAGTACTTC. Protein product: CASTPRRMYQETQYF.

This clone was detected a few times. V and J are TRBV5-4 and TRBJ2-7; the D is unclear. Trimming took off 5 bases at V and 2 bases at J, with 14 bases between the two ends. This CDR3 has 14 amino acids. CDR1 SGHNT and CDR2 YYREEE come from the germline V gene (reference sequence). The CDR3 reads CASSYQTEPYEQYF. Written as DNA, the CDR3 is TGTGCCAGCAGTTATCAGACTGAGCCCTACGAGCAGTACTTC.

Here the CDR3 reads CASSQDLDLQPTNEKLFF. Here the CDR3 DNA reads TGCGCCAGCAGCCAAGACCTTGATTTACAACCAACTAATGAAAAACTGTTTTTT. V usage is TRBV4-3 and J usage is TRBJ1-4; D is uncertain. Germline values: CDR1 LGHNA, CDR2 YSLEER. Trimming stripped 0 bases from V and 0 bases from J, with 14 bases between. The length of the CDR3 is 18 residues.

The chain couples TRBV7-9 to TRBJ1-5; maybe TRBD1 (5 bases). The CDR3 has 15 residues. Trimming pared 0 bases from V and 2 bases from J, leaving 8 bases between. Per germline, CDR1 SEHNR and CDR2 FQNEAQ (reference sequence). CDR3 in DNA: TGTGCCAGCAGCTTAGCGGGGCCCGGCAATCAGCCCCAGCATTTT. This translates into CASSLAGPGNQPQHF.

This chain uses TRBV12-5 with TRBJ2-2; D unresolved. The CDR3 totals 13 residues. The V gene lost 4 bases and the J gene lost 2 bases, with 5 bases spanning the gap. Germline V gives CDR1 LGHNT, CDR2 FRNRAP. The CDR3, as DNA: TGTGCTAGTGGTTCCCCTAACACCGGGGAGCTGTTTTTT. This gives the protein CASGSPNTGELFF.

The CDR3 sequence: CASGLGQAEAFF. DNA for the CDR3: TGTGCTAGTGGACTCGGACAGGCGGAAGCTTTCTTT. This chain joins TRBV12-5 and TRBJ1-1, with 7 bases identical to TRBD1. The V and J ends lost 6 bases and 8 bases, in that order; junction bases with no gene match: 6. Per the germline V gene, CDR1 is LGHNT and CDR2 is FRNRAP. The CDR3 contains 12 residues.

The DNA for the CDR3 is TGTGCCAGCAGCTTAGTTCTAGCGGGGTACGAGACCCAGTACTTC. Amino acids: CASSLVLAGYETQYF. The rearrangement uses TRBV7-2 and TRBJ2-5; 9 nucleotides align to TRBD2. The CDR3 contains 15 residues. In germline, CDR1 is SGHTA, CDR2 FQGNSA. J lost 5 bases, V lost 1 base, and 5 bases had no gene match. Drawing the rest from reference TRBV7-2 and TRBJ2-5, the complete variable domain is GAGVSQSPSNKVTEKGKDVELRCDPISGHTALYWYRQSLGQGLEFLIYFQGNSAPDKSGLPSDRFSAERTGGSVSTLTIQRTQQEDSAVYLCASSLVLAGYETQYFGPGTRLLVL.

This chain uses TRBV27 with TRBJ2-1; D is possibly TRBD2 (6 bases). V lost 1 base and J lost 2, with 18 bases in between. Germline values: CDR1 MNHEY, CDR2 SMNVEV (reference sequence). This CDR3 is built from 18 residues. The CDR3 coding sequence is TGTGCCAGCAGTTTATTTCCCCCGAGGGACTCCCCCTACAATGAGCAGTTCTTC. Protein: CASSLFPPRDSPYNEQFF.

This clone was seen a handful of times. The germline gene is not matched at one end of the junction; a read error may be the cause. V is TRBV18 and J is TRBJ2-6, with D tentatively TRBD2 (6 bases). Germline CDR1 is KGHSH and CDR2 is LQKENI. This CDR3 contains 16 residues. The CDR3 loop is CASSPISGTGASVLTF. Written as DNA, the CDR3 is TGTGCCAGCTCACCAATTTCAGGGACTGGGGCCAGCGTCCTGACTTTC. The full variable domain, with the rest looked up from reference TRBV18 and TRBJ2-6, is NAGVMQNPRHLVRRRGQEARLRCSPMKGHSHVYWYRQLPEEGLKFMVYLQKENIIDESGMPKERFSAEFPKEGPSILRIQQVVRGDSAAYFCASSPISGTGASVLTFGAGSRLTVL.

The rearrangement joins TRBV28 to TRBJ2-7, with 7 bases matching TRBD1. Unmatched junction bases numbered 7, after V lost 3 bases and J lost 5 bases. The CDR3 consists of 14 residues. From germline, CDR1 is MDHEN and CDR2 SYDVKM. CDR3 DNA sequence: TGTGCCAGCAGTTTCAGGGGGATTCGGGACGAGCAGTACTTC. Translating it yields CASSFRGIRDEQYF.

The CDR3 protein is CASSSGAYREAFF. In DNA form, the CDR3 reads TGTGCCAGCAGCTCCGGCGCATACAGGGAAGCTTTCTTT. The V and J genes are TRBV7-3 and TRBJ1-1, with a weak D call TRBD1 (5 bases). Trimming stripped 4 bases from V and 8 bases from J, with 14 bases between. The V gene's germline CDR1 is SGHTA and CDR2 FQGTGA. CDR3 length: 13 amino acids.

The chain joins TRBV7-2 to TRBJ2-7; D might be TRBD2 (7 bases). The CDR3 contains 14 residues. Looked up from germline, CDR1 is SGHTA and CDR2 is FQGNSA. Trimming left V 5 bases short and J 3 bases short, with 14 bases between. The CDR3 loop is CASSRQGGGYEQYF. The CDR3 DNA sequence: TGTGCCAGCAGCCGTCAAGGGGGGGGCTACGAGCAGTACTTC.

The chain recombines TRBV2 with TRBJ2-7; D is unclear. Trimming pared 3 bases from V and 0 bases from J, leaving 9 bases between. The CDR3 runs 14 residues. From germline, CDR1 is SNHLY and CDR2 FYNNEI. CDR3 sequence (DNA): TGTGCCAGCAGTGAGGGCCGTCTCTCCTACGAGCAGTACTTC. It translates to CASSEGRLSYEQYF.

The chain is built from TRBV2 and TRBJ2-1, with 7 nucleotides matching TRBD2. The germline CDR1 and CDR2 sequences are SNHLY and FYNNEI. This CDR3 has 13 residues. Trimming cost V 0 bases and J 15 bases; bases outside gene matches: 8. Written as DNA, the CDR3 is TGTGCCAGCAGTGAAGCCCCCGGGAGGAAGGGGTTCTTC. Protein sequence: CASSEAPGRKGFF. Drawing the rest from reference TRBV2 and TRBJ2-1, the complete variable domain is EPEVTQTPSHQVTQMGQEVILRCVPISNHLYFYWYRQILGQKVEFLVSFYNNEISEKSEIFDDQFSVERPDGSNFTLKIRSTKLEDSAMYFCASSEAPGRKGFFGPGTRLTVL.

The CDR3 sequence: CASSSPGHPSEAFF. The DNA for the CDR3 is TGTGCCAGCAGTTCCCCAGGACATCCAAGTGAAGCTTTCTTT. This chain links TRBV6-5 with TRBJ1-1; weak D call: TRBD1 (5 bases). Per the germline V gene, CDR1 is MNHEY and CDR2 is SVGAGI. Trimming removed 4 bases at V and 7 bases at J, with 16 bases between. The CDR3 spans 14 residues.

CDR3 region: CASSYSRGETQYF. The DNA of the CDR3 is TGTGCCAGCAGTTACTCACGGGGTGAGACCCAGTACTTC. The V call is TRBV6-6, the J call TRBJ2-5, with a weak D call TRBD2 (5 bases). CDR1 is MNHNY and CDR2 is SVGAGI in the germline V gene (reference sequence). This CDR3 comprises 13 residues. Trimming shortened V by 0 bases and J by 5 bases, and 7 bases separated the two germline ends.

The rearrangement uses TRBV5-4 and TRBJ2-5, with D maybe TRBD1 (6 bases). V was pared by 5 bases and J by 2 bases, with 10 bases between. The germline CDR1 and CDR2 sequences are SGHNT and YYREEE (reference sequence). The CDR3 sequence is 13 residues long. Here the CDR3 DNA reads TGTGCCAGCAGGGTGGGGGCGCAAGAGACCCAGTACTTC. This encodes CASRVGAQETQYF.

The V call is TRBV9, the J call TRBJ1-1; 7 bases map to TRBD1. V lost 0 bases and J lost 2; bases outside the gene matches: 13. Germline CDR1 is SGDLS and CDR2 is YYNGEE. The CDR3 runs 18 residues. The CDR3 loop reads CASSVATGMVLGNTEAFF. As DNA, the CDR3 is TGTGCCAGCAGCGTAGCGACAGGGATGGTTTTGGGAAACACTGAAGCTTTCTTT.

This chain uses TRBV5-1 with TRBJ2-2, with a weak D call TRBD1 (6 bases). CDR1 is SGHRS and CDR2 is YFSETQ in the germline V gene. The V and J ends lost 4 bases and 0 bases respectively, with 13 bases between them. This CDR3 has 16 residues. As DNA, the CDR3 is TGCGCCAGCAGCCTAACACAGGGTCCGAACACCGGGGAGCTGTTTTTT. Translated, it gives CASSLTQGPNTGELFF. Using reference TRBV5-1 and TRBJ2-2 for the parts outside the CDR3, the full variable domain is KAGVTQTPRYLIKTRGQQVTLSCSPISGHRSVSWYQQTPGQGLQFLFEYFSETQRNKGNFPGRFSGRQFSNSRSEMNVSTLELGDSALYLCASSLTQGPNTGELFFGEGSRLTVL.

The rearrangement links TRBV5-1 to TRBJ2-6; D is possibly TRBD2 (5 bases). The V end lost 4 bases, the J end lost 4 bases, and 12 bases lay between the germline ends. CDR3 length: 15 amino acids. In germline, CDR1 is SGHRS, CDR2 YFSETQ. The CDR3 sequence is CASSPVLGGANVLTF. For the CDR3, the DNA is TGCGCCAGCAGCCCGGTACTAGGGGGGGCCAACGTCCTGACTTTC.

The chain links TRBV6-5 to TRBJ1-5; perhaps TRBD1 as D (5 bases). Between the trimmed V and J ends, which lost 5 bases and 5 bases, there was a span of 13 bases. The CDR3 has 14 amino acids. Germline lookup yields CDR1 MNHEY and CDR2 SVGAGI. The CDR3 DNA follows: TGTGCCAGCAGTCCTCGGCAGGGATATCAGCCCCAGCATTTT. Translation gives CASSPRQGYQPQHF.

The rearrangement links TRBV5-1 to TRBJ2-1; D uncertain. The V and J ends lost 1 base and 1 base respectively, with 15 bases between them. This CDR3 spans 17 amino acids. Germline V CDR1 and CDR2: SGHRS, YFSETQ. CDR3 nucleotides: TGCGCCAGCAGCTTGATAAGTACGAAGCTTTCCTACAATGAGCAGTTCTTC. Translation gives CASSLISTKLSYNEQFF.

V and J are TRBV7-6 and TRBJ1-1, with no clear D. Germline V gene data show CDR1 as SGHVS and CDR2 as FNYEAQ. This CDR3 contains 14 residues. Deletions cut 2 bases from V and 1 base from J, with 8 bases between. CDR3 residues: CASSLFSGNTEAFF. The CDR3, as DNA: TGTGCCAGCAGCTTATTTTCAGGGAACACTGAAGCTTTCTTT.